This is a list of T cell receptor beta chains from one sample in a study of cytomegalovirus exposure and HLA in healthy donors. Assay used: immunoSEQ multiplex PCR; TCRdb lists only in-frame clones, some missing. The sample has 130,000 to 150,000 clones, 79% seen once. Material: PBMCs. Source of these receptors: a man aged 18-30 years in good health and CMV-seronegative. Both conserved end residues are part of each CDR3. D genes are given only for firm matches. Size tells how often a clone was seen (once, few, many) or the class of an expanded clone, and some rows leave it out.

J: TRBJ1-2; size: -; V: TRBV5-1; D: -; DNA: TGCGCCAGCAGCTCAACAGGGCTCTACGGCTACACCTTC; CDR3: CASSSTGLYGYTF
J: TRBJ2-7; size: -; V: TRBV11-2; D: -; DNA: TGTGCCAGCAGCTTAGTTTCCGGGGGCTACGAGCAGTACTTC; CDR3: CASSLVSGGYEQYF
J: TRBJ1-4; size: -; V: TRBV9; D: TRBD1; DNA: TGTGCCAGCAGCGTAGCGGTGGGGGGACAGGGAGGTGAAAAACTGTTTTTT; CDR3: CASSVAVGGQGGEKLFF
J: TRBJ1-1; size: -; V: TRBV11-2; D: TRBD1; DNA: TGTGCCAGCAGCACTGAAGGGGGCGTCTGGACTGAAGCTTTCTTT; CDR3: CASSTEGGVWTEAFF
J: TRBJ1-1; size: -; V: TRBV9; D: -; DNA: TGTGCCAGCAGCGTAACAACAAACACTGAAGCTTTCTTT; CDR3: CASSVTTNTEAFF
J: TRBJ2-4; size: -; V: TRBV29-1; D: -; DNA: TGCAGCGTACAAAGGTATGGGAAGGAGGACAAAAACATTCAGTACTTC; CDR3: CSVQRYGKEDKNIQYF
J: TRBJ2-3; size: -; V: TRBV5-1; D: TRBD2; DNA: TGCGCCAGCAGCCTAGCGGGGGGGCACCTCACAGATACGCAGTATTTT; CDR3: CASSLAGGHLTDTQYF
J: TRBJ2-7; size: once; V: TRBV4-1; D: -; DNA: TGCGCCAGCAGCCAAGGGGCTCAGGGATCCTACGAGCAGTACTTC; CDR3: CASSQGAQGSYEQYF
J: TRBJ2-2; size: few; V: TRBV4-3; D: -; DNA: TGCGCCAGCAGCCAAGTCGTTGGAATGGGAGGTACCGGGGAGCTGTTTTTT; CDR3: CASSQVVGMGGTGELFF
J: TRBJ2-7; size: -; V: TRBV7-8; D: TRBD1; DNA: TGTGCCAGCAGCTTAGTGGGCGACAGGGGTTACGAGCAGTACTTC; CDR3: CASSLVGDRGYEQYF
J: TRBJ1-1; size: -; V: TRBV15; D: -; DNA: TGTGCCACCAGAGGCGGGAACACTGAAGCTTTCTTT; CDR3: CATRGGNTEAFF
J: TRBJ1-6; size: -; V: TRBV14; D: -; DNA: TGTGCCAGCAGCCAGGGGCCCGCGGGGCGACACTCACCCCTCCACTTT; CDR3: CASSQGPAGRHSPLHF
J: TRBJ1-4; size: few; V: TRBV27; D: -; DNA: TGTGCCAGCAGGCCTCCATCCGGAAAACTGTTTTTT; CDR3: CASRPPSGKLFF
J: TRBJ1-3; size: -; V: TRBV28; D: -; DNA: TGTGCCAGCAGTTTTAGAGGGAATGCGGGAAACACCATATATTTT; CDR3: CASSFRGNAGNTIYF
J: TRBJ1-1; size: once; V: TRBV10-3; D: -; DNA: TGTGCCATCAGTGAGGCAGGACTTGGGACTGAAGCTTTCTTT; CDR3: CAISEAGLGTEAFF
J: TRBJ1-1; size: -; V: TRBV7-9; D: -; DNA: TGTGCCAGCAGCCTCCTCGTGCACTCGAACACTGAAGCTTTCTTT; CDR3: CASSLLVHSNTEAFF
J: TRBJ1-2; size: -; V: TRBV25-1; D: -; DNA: TGTGCCAGCAGTGATTCGGACAGTTGGGATGGCTACACCTTC; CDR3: CASSDSDSWDGYTF
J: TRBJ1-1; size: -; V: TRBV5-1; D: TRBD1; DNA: TGCGCCAGCACCTCAGAGGGGGCCTTTACCAATGAAGCTTTCTTT; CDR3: CASTSEGAFTNEAFF
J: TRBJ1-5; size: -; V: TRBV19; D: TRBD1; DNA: TGTGCCAGTACTCCGGACAGGCAATATAGCAATCAGCCCCAGCATTTT; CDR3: CASTPDRQYSNQPQHF
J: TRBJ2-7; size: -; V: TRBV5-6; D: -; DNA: TGTGCCAGCAGCTTGGTTTTTAGTTCCTACGAGCAGTACTTC; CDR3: CASSLVFSSYEQYF
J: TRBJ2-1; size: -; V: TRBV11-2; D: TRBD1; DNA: TGTGCCAGCCGCTCTGGACAGGGAAGCAATGAGCAGTTCTTC; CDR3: CASRSGQGSNEQFF
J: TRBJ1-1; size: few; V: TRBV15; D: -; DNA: TGTGCCACCAGCAGAGTTACCGGGATGAACACTGAAGCTTTCTTT; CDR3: CATSRVTGMNTEAFF
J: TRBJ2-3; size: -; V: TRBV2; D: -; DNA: TGTGCCAGCAGTAATCCCCCGGGGGATACGCAGTATTTT; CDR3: CASSNPPGDTQYF
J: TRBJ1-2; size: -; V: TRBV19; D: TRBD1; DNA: TGTGCCAGTAGTCCCCACCCCGCACAGGGGAACTATGGCTACACCTTC; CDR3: CASSPHPAQGNYGYTF
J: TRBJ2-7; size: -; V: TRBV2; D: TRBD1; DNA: TGTGCCACCCGGGACAGGTCCTACGAGCAGTACTTC; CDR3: CATRDRSYEQYF
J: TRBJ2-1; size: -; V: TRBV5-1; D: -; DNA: TGCGCCAGCAGCTTGGGCCCCCGGGCCGGGGAAAGGATCCATGAGCAGTTCTTC; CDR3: CASSLGPRAGERIHEQFF
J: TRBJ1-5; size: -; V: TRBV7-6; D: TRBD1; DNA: TGTGCCAGCAGCTTAGAGACAGGGTATAGCAATCAGCCCCAGCATTTT; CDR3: CASSLETGYSNQPQHF
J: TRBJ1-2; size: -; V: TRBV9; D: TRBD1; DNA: TGTGCCAGCAGCGTGAGTAAGGGACAGGCTGGCTACACCTTC; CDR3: CASSVSKGQAGYTF
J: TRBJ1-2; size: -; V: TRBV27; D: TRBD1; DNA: TGTGCCAGCAGTCTCGGGACAGGGTATGGCTACACCTTC; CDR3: CASSLGTGYGYTF
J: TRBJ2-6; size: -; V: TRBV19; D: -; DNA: TGTGCCAGTAGACAACAGGGCTCTGGGGCCAACGTCCTGACTTTC; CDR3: CASRQQGSGANVLTF
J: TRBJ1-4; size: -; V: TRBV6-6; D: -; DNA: TGTGCCAGCAGTGGAGGGTCCGAAAAACTGTTTTTT; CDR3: CASSGGSEKLFF
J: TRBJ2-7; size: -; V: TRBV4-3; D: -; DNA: TGCGCCAGCAGCCAAGATAGCGGCCTCGAGCAGTACTTC; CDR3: CASSQDSGLEQYF
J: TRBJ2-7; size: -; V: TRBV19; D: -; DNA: TGTGCCAGTAAACTAACAGGAACCTACGAGCAGTACTTC; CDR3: CASKLTGTYEQYF
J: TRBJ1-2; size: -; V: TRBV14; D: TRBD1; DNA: TGTGCCAGCAGCCCCGCCAGGGGGTTGGATGGCTACACCTTC; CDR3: CASSPARGLDGYTF
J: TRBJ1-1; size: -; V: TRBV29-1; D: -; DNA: TGCAGCGTTGAACTACAGGGTAGCACTGAAGCTTTCTTT; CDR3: CSVELQGSTEAFF